This T cell receptor beta chain originates from a study of beta chain features in type 1 diabetes. Overall study context: Investigators examined around 110 million sorted cells across all samples. Study observations and caveats: When Type 1 diabetes patients were examined, their TCRB CDR3s proved moderately but significantly shorter in all four CD4+ subsets. A greater similarity of naive, central memory and Treg TCRB repertoires was seen among patients than among healthy donors. More deletions and fewer insertions at VDJ junctions were seen in type 1 diabetes patients. Sequencing used cDNA, and cells with high TCR expression could therefore be over-represented.

This CDR3 is built from 12 residues. Trimming cost V 3 bases and J 4 bases, with 6 bases left between them. Germline values: CDR1 MNHEY, CDR2 SMNVEV (reference sequence). This clone was seen only a few times. No antigen is known for it. The authors reverse transcribed all of the isolated RNA, so sequencing captured expressed TCRB transcripts. The repertoire was sequenced with immunoSEQ multiplex PCR; TCRdb's copy has only in-frame clones and lacks some. The profile shows 100,000 to 150,000 clones, roughly a sixth of them singletons. The sample consisted of central memory CD4+ T cells from blood. The sequence came from a man in his late teens or twenties with type 1 diabetes. The chain has TRBV27 and TRBJ2-5; the D is unclear. CDR3 residues: CASSFTGETQYF. CDR3 coding DNA: TGTGCCAGCAGTTTTACTGGAGAGACCCAGTACTTC.